The 17 T cell receptor beta chains given below trace back to one sample, sequenced in a study of tumor-infiltrating lymphocytes in glioblastoma multiforme. Multiple V-beta primers and a C-beta primer amplified TCRB from RNA. MiXCR, applied by TCRdb to the multiplex PCR reads, yields one record per CDR3 protein. The sample holds some 10,000 distinct CDR3 sequences, about three quarters seen once. Material for sequencing was brain tumor tissue. The receptors derive from a male donor with glioblastoma.

This clonotype was seen ten or more times. The rearrangement links TRBV6-2 or TRBV6-3 to TRBJ2-1; D may be TRBD2 (6 bases). This CDR3 spans 14 amino acids. Germline V gives CDR1 MNHEY, CDR2 SVGEGT. The germline V and J ends were trimmed by 6 bases and 3 bases, with 12 bases remaining between them. CDR3 in DNA: TGTGCCAGCAGCACACTAGCTGACTACAATGAGCAGTTCTTC. Translation gives CASSTLADYNEQFF.

Regarding this clonotype: Given a much more abundant clone one base away, this may be a read error. The J gene is TRBJ2-7, the V gene TRBV20-1, with a tentative D call TRBD2 (5 bases). In germline, CDR1 is DFQATT, CDR2 SNEGSKA (reference sequence). This CDR3 contains 13 residues. The ends were cut back, 0 bases at V and 6 bases at J, with 12 bases in the middle. In DNA, the CDR3 is TGCAGTGCTAGAGAGACGAGCCGGGGCGAGCAGTACTTC. Residues: CSARETSRGEQYF.

V gene TRBV20-1 combines with J gene TRBJ2-1; D gene uncertain. In germline, CDR1 is DFQATT, CDR2 SNEGSKA (reference sequence). The CDR3 runs 13 residues. V was pared by 0 bases and J by 1 base, with 4 bases between. CDR3 DNA: TGCAGTGCTAGAGAACAGTCCTACAATGAGCAGTTCTTC. Amino acid sequence: CSAREQSYNEQFF.

The CDR3 DNA is TGTGCCTGGGGGGAGAGCTACGAGCAGTACTTC. As protein: CAWGESYEQYF. The genes are TRBV30 and TRBJ2-7, with D perhaps matching TRBD2 (5 bases). The length of the CDR3 is 11 residues. V was clipped by 5 bases and J by 3 bases, with 8 bases between them. Germline V gene data show CDR1 as GTSNPN and CDR2 as SVGIG (reference sequence).

The chain is built from TRBV20-1 and TRBJ2-2, with 9 bases identical to TRBD2. V was clipped by 0 bases and J by 3 bases; unmatched bases: 5. In germline, CDR1 is DFQATT, CDR2 SNEGSKA (reference sequence). This CDR3 spans 16 amino acids. CDR3 in amino acids: CSARDGSGRYTGELFF. CDR3 sequence (DNA): TGCAGTGCTAGAGATGGAAGCGGGAGGTACACCGGGGAGCTGTTTTTT.

The J gene is TRBJ2-6, the V gene TRBV11-2; D unclear. Germline CDR1 SGHAT, CDR2 FQNNGV. Deletions cut 5 bases from V and 0 bases from J, with 11 bases between. There are 16 residues in the CDR3. Written as DNA, the CDR3 is TGTGCCAGCAGCACCCTTTCGAGCTCTGGGGCCAACGTCCTGACTTTC. This sequence encodes CASSTLSSSGANVLTF.

The chain joins TRBV11-2 to TRBJ2-7; D remains unclear. Germline-derived CDR1 and CDR2 are SGHAT and FQNNGV. The CDR3 covers 12 residues. V was cut by 6 bases and J by 2 bases, with 8 bases left in between. The CDR3 DNA follows: TGTGCCAGCAGGTCACGAGCCTACGAGCAGTACTTC. It specifies CASRSRAYEQYF.

Points on this clonotype: Because it lacks the conserved phenylalanine or tryptophan at the end, this CDR3 is likely a read error. This sequence joins TRBV10-3 and TRBJ1-4, with 7 bases that match TRBD1. This CDR3 has 15 amino acids. With V trimmed by 9 bases and J by 4 bases, 11 bases remained unmatched. Germline V CDR1 and CDR2: ENHRY, SYGVKD. This CDR3 reads CAISTSTGLNEKLFL. The DNA for the CDR3 is TGTGCCATAAGTACATCGACAGGGCTTAATGAAAAACTGTTTTTG.

The chain combines TRBV6-2 or TRBV6-3 with TRBJ2-2; D is unclear. The V gene lost 7 bases and the J gene lost 3 bases, with 15 bases spanning the gap. In germline, CDR1 is MNHEY, CDR2 SVGEGT. The CDR3 consists of 15 residues. The DNA for the CDR3 is TGTGCCAGCAAAGGCCTTAGATTGGACACCGGGGAGCTGTTTTTT. Translating gives CASKGLRLDTGELFF.

This clonotype was counted only a few times. J is TRBJ2-7 and V is TRBV29-1; no clear D. The CDR3 runs 15 residues. CDR1 is SQVTM and CDR2 is ANQGSEA in the germline V gene. V dropped 6 bases and J dropped 0 bases, with 18 bases sitting between them. CDR3 DNA: TGCAGCGTACTGGGTGGGGTATTGGTCTCCTACGAGCAGTACTTC. It encodes CSVLGGVLVSYEQYF.

This chain links TRBV29-1 with TRBJ2-2; possibly TRBD1 for D (6 bases). The ends were cut back, 7 bases at V and 3 bases at J, with 18 bases in the middle. Germline CDR1 reads SQVTM; CDR2 reads ANQGSEA. The CDR3 sequence is 15 residues long. CDR3 in DNA: TGCAGCGCTAAGACAGGTTTTGGACACACCGGGGAGCTGTTTTTT. This translates into CSAKTGFGHTGELFF.

A remark on this clonotype: The conserved closing phenylalanine or tryptophan is absent in this CDR3, likely reflecting a read error. The rearrangement joins TRBV29-1 to TRBJ2-1, with D tentatively TRBD1 or TRBD2 (7 bases each). The CDR3 is made up of 14 amino acids. CDR1 is SQVTM and CDR2 is ANQGSEA in the germline V gene. V was shortened by 6 bases and J by 8 bases, with 20 bases between the two germline ends. CDR3 loop: CSVGGRQGGDEQFS. DNA of the CDR3: TGCAGCGTCGGGGGGCGGCAGGGGGGCGATGAGCAGTTCTCC.

V is TRBV6-2 or TRBV6-3 and J is TRBJ2-3; D unclear. Trimming left V 4 bases short and J 5 bases short, with 4 bases between. Germline CDR1 reads MNHEY; CDR2 reads SVGEGT. This CDR3 region has 11 residues. This CDR3 reads CASSWGDTQYF. Written as DNA, the CDR3 is TGTGCCAGCAGTTGGGGAGATACGCAGTATTTT.

In this sample, this clonotype turned up a few times. The rearrangement joins TRBV29-1 to TRBJ2-7; 11 bases are shared with TRBD1. V dropped 5 bases and J dropped 4; count of bases not matched to a gene: 4. This CDR3 region has 13 residues. Germline V CDR1 and CDR2: SQVTM, ANQGSEA. The CDR3: CSVSGTGGYEQYF. CDR3 coding DNA: TGCAGCGTTTCCGGGACAGGGGGATACGAGCAGTACTTC.

V is TRBV11-2 and J is TRBJ2-1, with TRBD2 identical over 8 bases. CDR3 length: 16 residues. V gave up 2 bases and J gave up 8 bases; unmatched junction bases: 11. Per the germline V gene, CDR1 is SGHAT and CDR2 is FQNNGV. As DNA, the CDR3 is TGTGCCAGCAGCTTATATAAGCGGGGGTGGGAGCATGAGCAGTTCTTC. This sequence encodes CASSLYKRGWEHEQFF.

The rearrangement joins TRBV7-8 to TRBJ2-2; no reliable D call. The CDR3 length is 13 residues. In germline, CDR1 is SGHVS, CDR2 FQNEAQ. With 1 base removed from V and 6 bases from J, the gap between germline ends came to 6 bases. The CDR3, as DNA: TGTGCCAGCAGCTTAGATCAGGCCGGGGAGCTGTTTTTT. As protein: CASSLDQAGELFF.

As for this clonotype: One junction end does not reproduce the germline sequence, and a read error may be involved. The chain has TRBV7-8 and TRBJ2-7, with 7 bases lining up with TRBD1. Germline V gene data show CDR1 as SGHVS and CDR2 as FQNEAQ. This CDR3 has 16 residues. CDR3 sequence (DNA): TGTGCCAGCAGCTTCGAGGGGACAGTTACCTCCTACGACCAGTACTTC. Its protein is CASSFEGTVTSYDQYF. Full variable domain (outside the CDR3, taken from reference TRBV7-8 and TRBJ2-7): GAGVSQSPRYKVAKRGQDVALRCDPISGHVSLFWYQQALGQGPEFLTYFQNEAQLDKSGLPSDRFFAERPEGSVSTLKIQRTQQEDSAVYLCASSFEGTVTSYDQYFGPGTRLTVT.